Detailed here is one T cell receptor (beta chain). This sample stems from a study of T-cell memory formation after mild COVID-19. TCRdb re-called the 5' RACE reads with MiXCR, one entry per CDR3 protein. The profile shows 400,000 to 500,000 distinct CDR3 sequences, 20% of them singletons. Germline loops: CDR1 KGHDR, CDR2 SFDVKD. The CDR3 has 10 amino acids. Sequenced material: PBMCs or a T cell subset sorted from them (not recorded which). The clonotype was recovered from an adult woman who had mild COVID-19 (a few samples of this study predate the infection). Cell type and time point are not known. The chain uses TRBV24-1 and TRBJ2-2, with TRBD1 as a possible D gene (5 bases). The CDR3 bases are TGTGAGAAGGGGACCGGGGAGCTGTTTTTT. This sequence encodes CEKGTGELFF.